The 22 T cell receptor beta chains in this list originate from one sample, sequenced in a study of blood T cell repertoires in COVID-19 (dated by TCRdb to about 2020). The library was built by means of the immunoSEQ multiplex PCR assay. In its TCRdb copy, this immuneACCESS table keeps in-frame sequences only and misses some clones. Where compared with another copy, unresolved V genes explain less than half of these, and the others have no known cause. Counted in this sample were 200,000 to 250,000 clones; approximately 83% of them appeared once. Approximately 1.3% of the sample comes from the top ten. Sequencing was carried out using PBMCs or T cells enriched from blood (not recorded which). The receptors shown here come from a woman aged 40 to 49 with acute COVID-19.

This chain connects TRBV6-2 or TRBV6-3 to TRBJ1-1, with D perhaps TRBD1 (6 bases). The germline V and J ends were trimmed by 2 bases and 5 bases, with 9 bases remaining between them. CDR1 MNHEY and CDR2 SVGEGT come from the germline V gene. The CDR3 loop spans 13 amino acids. The CDR3 DNA follows: TGTGCCAGCAGTTACCCGACAGGTACTGAAGCTTTCTTT. Translated, it gives CASSYPTGTEAFF.

The chain links TRBV28 to TRBJ2-7, with TRBD2 as a possible D gene (6 bases). The germline V and J ends were trimmed by 6 bases and 2 bases, with 17 bases remaining between them. The CDR3 runs to 15 residues. Germline-derived CDR1 and CDR2 are MDHEN and SYDVKM. The CDR3 spells CASSTRGSRAYEQYF. CDR3 nucleotide sequence: TGTGCCAGCAGCACCCGGGGGAGTAGAGCCTACGAGCAGTACTTC.

The chain combines TRBV5-1 with TRBJ1-2; D call uncertain. The CDR3 runs to 13 residues. V lost 4 bases and J 4 bases, leaving 11 bases between the germline ends. Germline lookup yields CDR1 SGHRS and CDR2 YFSETQ. CDR3 coding DNA: TGCGCCAGCAGCATCGACGGACTCTATGGCTACACCTTC. Protein product: CASSIDGLYGYTF.

The chain links TRBV7-8 to TRBJ1-2; D is possibly TRBD1 (5 bases). V was pared by 4 bases and J by 7 bases, with 13 bases between. Germline loops: CDR1 SGHVS, CDR2 FQNEAQ. The CDR3 spans 13 residues. The chain's CDR3 is CASSSSDSIGYTF. The CDR3 DNA reads TGTGCCAGCAGCTCCTCCGACAGTATTGGCTACACCTTC.

The chain combines TRBV7-2 with TRBJ1-2, with 9 bases that match TRBD1. The CDR3 loop spans 14 amino acids. Germline CDR1 reads SGHTA; CDR2 reads FQGNSA. V gave up 5 bases and J gave up 8 bases; unmatched junction bases: 9. The CDR3 DNA reads TGTGCCAGCAGCGAACAGGGGGCTGGAGGGGGCTACACCTTC. Its translation: CASSEQGAGGGYTF.

The chain combines TRBV7-3 with TRBJ2-2, with 7 bases that match TRBD1. V gave up 2 bases and J gave up 5 bases; unmatched junction bases: 5. The germline gives CDR1 SGHTA, CDR2 FQGTGA. The CDR3 consists of 15 residues. The DNA for the CDR3 is TGTGCCAGCAGCTTAGGCCCAGGGGGTACCGGGGAGCTGTTTTTT. Its translation: CASSLGPGGTGELFF. Full variable domain (remainder filled in from reference TRBV7-3 and TRBJ2-2): GAGVSQTPSNKVTEKGKYVELRCDPISGHTALYWYRQSLGQGPEFLIYFQGTGAADDSGLPNDRFFAVRPEGSVSTLKIQRTERGDSAVYLCASSLGPGGTGELFFGEGSRLTVL.

This chain uses TRBV4-2 with TRBJ2-7, with 7 bases that match TRBD2. Germline trimming cut 0 bases from V and 9 bases from J; bases unmatched to any gene: 14. CDR1 and CDR2 from the germline V gene are LGHNA and YNFKEQ. This CDR3 contains 16 residues. CDR3 DNA sequence: TGTGCCAGCAGCCAAGATTGGGGCGCTAGCGGAGAGGTGCAGTACTTC. Translating it yields CASSQDWGASGEVQYF.

This clone has just a few counts. The same CDR3 can be traced to other DNA sequences in this sample. The rearrangement uses TRBV18 and TRBJ1-5; 10 bases align to TRBD1. The germline CDR1 and CDR2 sequences are KGHSH and LQKENI. Trimming cost V 3 bases and J 4 bases; bases outside gene matches: 0. There are 14 residues in the CDR3. In DNA, the CDR3 is TGTGCCAGCTCACCGGGACAGGGGAATCAGCCCCAGCATTTT. Its translation: CASSPGQGNQPQHF. The full variable domain, completed using reference TRBV18 and TRBJ1-5, is NAGVMQNPRHLVRRRGQEARLRCSPMKGHSHVYWYRQLPEEGLKFMVYLQKENIIDESGMPKERFSAEFPKEGPSILRIQQVVRGDSAAYFCASSPGQGNQPQHFGDGTRLSIL.

The genes are TRBV3-1 (or the pseudogene TRBV3-2) and TRBJ2-7, with a tentative D call TRBD1 (5 bases). In germline, CDR1 is LGHDT, CDR2 YNNKEL (reference sequence). The CDR3 is 13 residues long. Trimming left V 8 bases short and J 0 bases short, with 11 bases between. CDR3: CASGHRVSYEQYF. The CDR3 bases are TGTGCCAGCGGACATCGAGTCTCCTACGAGCAGTACTTC.

This clone was seen a single time. The J gene is TRBJ2-3, the V gene TRBV2; D possibly corresponds to TRBD1 (6 bases). Germline CDR1 reads SNHLY; CDR2 reads FYNNEI. Trimming pared 5 bases from V and 1 base from J, leaving 10 bases between. The length of the CDR3 is 14 residues. This CDR3 reads CASSRTEGTDTQYF. The CDR3 region has the DNA TGTGCCAGCAGTCGGACAGAGGGCACAGATACGCAGTATTTT.

There are a few counts of this clone. This chain links TRBV7-9 with TRBJ1-1; D might be TRBD1 (5 bases). Germline CDR1 is SEHNR and CDR2 is FQNEAQ (reference sequence). The CDR3 covers 14 residues. V was pared by 2 bases and J by 1 base, with 8 bases between. The CDR3 sequence: CASSLSTGNTEAFF. The CDR3, as DNA: TGTGCCAGCAGCTTATCTACAGGGAACACTGAAGCTTTCTTT.

J is TRBJ2-7 and V is TRBV28; D is ambiguous. V lost 5 bases, J lost 4 bases, and 3 bases lay in between. The V gene's germline CDR1 is MDHEN and CDR2 SYDVKM. The CDR3 has 10 amino acids. CDR3 protein: CASSTYEQYF. CDR3 nucleotide sequence: TGTGCCAGCAGTACTTACGAGCAGTACTTC.

The rearrangement joins TRBV25-1 to TRBJ1-1; maybe TRBD1 (5 bases). The CDR3 sequence is 15 residues long. Germline V gene lookup returns CDR1 MGHDK and CDR2 SYGVNS. V dropped 7 bases and J dropped 3 bases, with 18 bases sitting between them. CDR3: CASMKLTTGHTEAFF. Here the CDR3 DNA reads TGTGCCAGCATGAAACTCACTACAGGTCACACTGAAGCTTTCTTT.

The V call is TRBV5-1, the J call TRBJ2-5, with D possibly TRBD2 on 6 matching bases. CDR1 and CDR2 (germline): SGHRS, YFSETQ. The CDR3 consists of 15 residues. The V end lost 0 bases, the J end lost 2 bases, and 11 bases lay between the germline ends. The DNA for the CDR3 is TGCGCCAGCAGCTTGGCCCGGCGGGGTCAAGAGACCCAGTACTTC. Its translation is CASSLARRGQETQYF.

The chain links TRBV5-4 to TRBJ2-1; 7 nucleotides agree with TRBD2. Per germline, CDR1 SGHNT and CDR2 YYREEE (reference sequence). The CDR3 extends over 15 amino acids. The junction had 8 bases not matched to a gene; V was cut back by 4 bases and J by 4 bases. The CDR3 nucleotides are TGTGCCAGCAGCCGGACGGGGGGTACTTACAATGAGCAGTTCTTC. Its translation: CASSRTGGTYNEQFF.

This clone was seen a single time. This sequence joins TRBV5-1 and TRBJ1-2; 10 bases are shared with TRBD1. The V and J ends lost 1 base and 6 bases, in that order; junction bases with no gene match: 3. The CDR3 has 14 amino acids. The V gene's germline CDR1 is SGHRS and CDR2 YFSETQ. The CDR3 DNA follows: TGCGCCAGCAGCTTGTCGACAGGGGGCGATGGCTACACCTTC. Its protein is CASSLSTGGDGYTF. Complete variable domain (other parts from reference TRBV5-1 and TRBJ1-2): KAGVTQTPRYLIKTRGQQVTLSCSPISGHRSVSWYQQTPGQGLQFLFEYFSETQRNKGNFPGRFSGRQFSNSRSEMNVSTLELGDSALYLCASSLSTGGDGYTFGSGTRLTVV.

This chain links TRBV2 with TRBJ1-1; maybe TRBD1 (5 bases). CDR3 length: 14 amino acids. Trimming shortened V by 7 bases and J by 2 bases, and 14 bases separated the two germline ends. The germline V gene has CDR1 SNHLY and CDR2 FYNNEI. In DNA form, the CDR3 reads TGTGCCAGCACCCCAAGGAGGGGTAACACTGAAGCTTTCTTT. This codes for CASTPRRGNTEAFF.

The chain couples TRBV5-5 to TRBJ1-3, with TRBD1 matching 7 bases. Germline loops: CDR1 SGHKS, CDR2 YYEKEE (reference sequence). The length of the CDR3 is 16 residues. V trimming: 4 bases; J trimming: 0 bases; junction bases outside the gene matches: 7. The CDR3 DNA is TGTGCCAGCAGCCGAATGGACAGGCTCTCTGGAAACACCATATATTTT. Amino acid sequence: CASSRMDRLSGNTIYF.

V is TRBV13 and J is TRBJ1-6; TRBD1 matches 9 bases. This CDR3 spans 15 amino acids. Trimming at V came to 3 bases and at J to 8 bases, leaving 5 bases not matched to a gene. Germline V gives CDR1 PRHDT, CDR2 FYEKMQ (reference sequence). The CDR3 reads CASSLGDRVHSPLHF. The CDR3 coding sequence is TGTGCCAGCAGCTTGGGGGACAGGGTACATTCACCCCTCCACTTT.

The J gene is TRBJ1-3, the V gene TRBV10-3; 7 bases align to TRBD1. CDR1 and CDR2 from the germline V gene are ENHRY and SYGVKD. V lost 4 bases and J lost 13; bases outside the gene matches: 4. The CDR3 sequence is 11 residues long. The CDR3 loop reads CAISGGQNIYF. The CDR3 region has the DNA TGTGCCATCAGTGGGGGACAGAATATATATTTT.

The rearrangement links TRBV7-2 to TRBJ2-7; unclear D gene. The V end was cut by 8 bases, the J end by 5 bases, with 10 bases between. This CDR3 region has 11 residues. Germline V lookup: CDR1 SGHTA, CDR2 FQGNSA. The CDR3 nucleotides read TGTGCCAGCCTTTGGGCCGACGAGCAGTACTTC. It specifies CASLWADEQYF.

V usage is TRBV6-5 and J usage is TRBJ1-2; 9 bases map to TRBD1. This CDR3 spans 13 amino acids. V was clipped by 5 bases and J by 7 bases; unmatched bases: 5. Per the germline V gene, CDR1 is MNHEY and CDR2 is SVGAGI. CDR3 residues: CASSPGQGGGYTF. DNA for the CDR3: TGTGCCAGCAGTCCGGGACAGGGAGGTGGCTACACCTTC.